The rows below give T cell receptor beta chains drawn from one sample of a study of control samples from healthy donors and cancer patients. TCRdb's copy holds only in-frame clones and misses some; the assay was immunoSEQ multiplex PCR. Altogether 100,000 to 150,000 clones are present, approximately 84% being singletons, with the ten largest covering around 2%. What was sequenced was blood. All receptors derive from a man aged 18 to 30 in good health. CDR3s include the opening cysteine and the closing phenylalanine or tryptophan.

TRBJ1-2 TRBV24-1 CATSDKNYGYTF
TRBJ2-1 TRBV7-9 CASSYRGYSNEQFF
TRBJ2-2 TRBV7-3 CASSLMESTGELFF
TRBJ1-1 TRBV7-2 CASSYRTSEAFF
TRBJ2-1 TRBV7-6 CASSSGERGYNEQFF
TRBJ2-5 TRBV19 CASSILARETQYF
TRBJ1-1 TRBV28 CASSFRRARNTEAFF
TRBJ2-5 TRBV15 CATSRIGGRETQYF
TRBJ2-7 TRBV3-1/TRBV3-2 CASSQGGGGREQYF
TRBJ1-1 TRBV5-4 CASSFNTVDTEAFF
TRBJ1-1 TRBV6-5 CASSYNPENTEAFF
TRBJ2-2 TRBV10-3 CAISKYGTSVTGELFF
TRBJ2-7 TRBV7-2 CASSYWGGRSYEQYF
TRBJ1-1 TRBV19 CASGGRVYTEAFF
TRBJ2-2 TRBV24-1 CATSDSGTANTGELFF
TRBJ1-3 TRBV14 CASSQDRPGATGNTIYF
TRBJ2-7 TRBV21-1 CASSLDWEDSYEQYF
TRBJ1-5 TRBV6-5 CASNDGQPQHF
TRBJ1-5 TRBV7-2 CASSLNTGGSRPQHF
TRBJ1-2 TRBV2 CASQSLGGYTF
TRBJ2-7 TRBV18 CASSREGYYEQYF
TRBJ1-2 TRBV5-1 CASSLAGDRGREGYTF